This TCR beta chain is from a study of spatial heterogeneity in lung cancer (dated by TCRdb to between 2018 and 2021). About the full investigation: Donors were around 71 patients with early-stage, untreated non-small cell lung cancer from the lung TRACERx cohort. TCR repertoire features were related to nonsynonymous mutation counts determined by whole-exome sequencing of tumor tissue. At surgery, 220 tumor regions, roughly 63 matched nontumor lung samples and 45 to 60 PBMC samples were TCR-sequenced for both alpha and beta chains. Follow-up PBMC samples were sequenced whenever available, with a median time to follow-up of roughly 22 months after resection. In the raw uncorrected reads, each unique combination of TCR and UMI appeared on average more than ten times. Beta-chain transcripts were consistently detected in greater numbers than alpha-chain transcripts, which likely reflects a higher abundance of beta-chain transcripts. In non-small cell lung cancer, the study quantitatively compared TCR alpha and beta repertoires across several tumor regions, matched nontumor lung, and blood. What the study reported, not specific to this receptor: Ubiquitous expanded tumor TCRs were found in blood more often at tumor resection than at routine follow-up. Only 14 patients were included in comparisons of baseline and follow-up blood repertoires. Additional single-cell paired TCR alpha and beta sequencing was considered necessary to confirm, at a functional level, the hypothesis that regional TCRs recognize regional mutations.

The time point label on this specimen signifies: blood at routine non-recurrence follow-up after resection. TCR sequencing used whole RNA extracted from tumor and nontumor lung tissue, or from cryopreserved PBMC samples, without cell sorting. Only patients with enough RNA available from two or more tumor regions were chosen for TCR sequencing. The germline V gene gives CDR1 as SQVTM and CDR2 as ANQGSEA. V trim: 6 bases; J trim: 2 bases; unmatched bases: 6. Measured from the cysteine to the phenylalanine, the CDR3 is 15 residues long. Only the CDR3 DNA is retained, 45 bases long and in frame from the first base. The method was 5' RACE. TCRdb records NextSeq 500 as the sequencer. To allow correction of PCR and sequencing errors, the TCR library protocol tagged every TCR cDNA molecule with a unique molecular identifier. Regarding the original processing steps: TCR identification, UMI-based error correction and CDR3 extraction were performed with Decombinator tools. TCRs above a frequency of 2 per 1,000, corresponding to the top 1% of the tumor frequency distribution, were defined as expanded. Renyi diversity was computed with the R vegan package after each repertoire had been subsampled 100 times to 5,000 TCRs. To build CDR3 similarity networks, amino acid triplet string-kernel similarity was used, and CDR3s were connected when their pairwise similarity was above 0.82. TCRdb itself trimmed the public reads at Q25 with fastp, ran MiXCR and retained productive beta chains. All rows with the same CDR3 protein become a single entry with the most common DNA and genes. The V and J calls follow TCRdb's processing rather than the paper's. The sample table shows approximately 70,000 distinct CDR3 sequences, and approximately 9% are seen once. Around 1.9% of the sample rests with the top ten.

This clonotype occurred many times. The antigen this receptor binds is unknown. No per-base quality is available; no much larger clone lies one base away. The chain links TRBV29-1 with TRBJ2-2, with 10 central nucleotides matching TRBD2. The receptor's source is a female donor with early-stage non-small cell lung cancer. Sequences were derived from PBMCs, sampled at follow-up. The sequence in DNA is TGCAGCGTAGAGGGACTAGCGAGAAACACCGGGGAGCTGTTTTTT. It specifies CSVEGLARNTGELFF.